Each of the 2 T cell receptor beta chains below was sequenced from the same sample in a study of cytomegalovirus exposure and HLA in healthy donors. Produced via immunoSEQ multiplex PCR; TCRdb's table is partial and in-frame only. Counted here are approximately 100,000 clones, 88% occurring once; the ten biggest clones make up roughly 2.2%. Sequences were obtained from PBMCs. Every receptor here comes from a woman in her late teens or twenties in good health and CMV-seronegative.

The chain is built from TRBV4-3 and TRBJ2-7; perhaps TRBD2 as D (5 bases). V was cut by 0 bases and J by 2 bases, with 17 bases left in between. Germline CDR1 and CDR2: LGHNA and YSLEER. CDR3 length equals 17 residues. DNA for the CDR3: TGCGCCAGCAGCCAAGATGTGGGAATGGAGGTCCCCTACGAGCAGTACTTC. This translates into CASSQDVGMEVPYEQYF.

This chain joins TRBV29-1 and TRBJ2-1; D remains unclear. Per the germline V gene, CDR1 is SQVTM and CDR2 is ANQGSEA. V lost 2 bases and J 7 bases, leaving 6 bases between the germline ends. The CDR3 contains 11 residues. CDR3 sequence: CSVERVNEQFF. The CDR3 DNA reads TGCAGCGTTGAACGGGTGAATGAGCAGTTCTTC.